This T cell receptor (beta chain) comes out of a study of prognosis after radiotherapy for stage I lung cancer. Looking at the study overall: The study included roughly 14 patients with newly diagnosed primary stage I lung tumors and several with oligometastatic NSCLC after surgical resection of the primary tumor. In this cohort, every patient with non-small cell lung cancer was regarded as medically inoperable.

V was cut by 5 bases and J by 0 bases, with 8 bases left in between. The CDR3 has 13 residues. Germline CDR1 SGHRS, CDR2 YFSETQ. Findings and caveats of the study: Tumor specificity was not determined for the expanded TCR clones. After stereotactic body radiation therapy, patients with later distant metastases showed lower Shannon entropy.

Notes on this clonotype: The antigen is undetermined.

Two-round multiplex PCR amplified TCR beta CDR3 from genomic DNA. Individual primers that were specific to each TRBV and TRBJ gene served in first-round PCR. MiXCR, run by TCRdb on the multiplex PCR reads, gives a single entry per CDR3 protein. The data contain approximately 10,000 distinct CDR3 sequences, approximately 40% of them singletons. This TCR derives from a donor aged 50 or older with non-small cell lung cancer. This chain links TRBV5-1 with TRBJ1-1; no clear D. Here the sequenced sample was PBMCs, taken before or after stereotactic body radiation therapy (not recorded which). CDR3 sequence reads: CASRRIMNTEAFF. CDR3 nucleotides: TGCGCCAGCAGAAGAATCATGAACACTGAAGCTTTCTTT.